Sequencing of this T cell receptor beta chain was carried out in a study of blood T cells in healthy people across ages. Primers used in a second PCR of about 6 to 11 cycles were a sample-barcoded 5' primer and a J-beta primer mix. TCRdb reprocessed the 5' RACE reads with MiXCR, giving one entry per CDR3 protein. The table has 1,500,000 or so distinct CDR3 sequences, approximately 59% seen once. This CDR3 comprises 15 residues. The trim removed 6 bases at V and 8 bases at J, leaving 10 bases unmatched. Germline CDR1 SEHNR, CDR2 FQNEAQ (reference sequence). The chain couples TRBV7-9 to TRBJ1-6; 7 nucleotides match TRBD1. The receptor was isolated from a man younger than 30 in good health. The sample consisted of blood. This CDR3 reads CASSQSTGDYSPLHF. The DNA for the CDR3 is TGTGCCAGCAGTCAATCTACAGGGGATTATTCACCCCTCCACTTT.